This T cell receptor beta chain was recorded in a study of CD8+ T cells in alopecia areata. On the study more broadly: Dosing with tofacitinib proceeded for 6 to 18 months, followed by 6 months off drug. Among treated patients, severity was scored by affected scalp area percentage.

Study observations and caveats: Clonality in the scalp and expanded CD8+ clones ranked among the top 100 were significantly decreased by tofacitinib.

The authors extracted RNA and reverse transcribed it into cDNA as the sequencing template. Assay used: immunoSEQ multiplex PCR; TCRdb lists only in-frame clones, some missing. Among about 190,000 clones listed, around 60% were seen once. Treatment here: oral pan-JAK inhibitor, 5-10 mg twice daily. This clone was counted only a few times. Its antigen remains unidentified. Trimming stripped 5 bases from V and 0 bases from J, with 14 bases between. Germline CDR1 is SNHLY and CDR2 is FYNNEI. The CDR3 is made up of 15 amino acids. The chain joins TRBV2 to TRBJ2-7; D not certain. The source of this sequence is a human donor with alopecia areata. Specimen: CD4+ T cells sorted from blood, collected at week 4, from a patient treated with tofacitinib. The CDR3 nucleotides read TGTGCCAGCAGTCGGACGGGCGTCAGCTCCTACGAGCAGTACTTC. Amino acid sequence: CASSRTGVSSYEQYF. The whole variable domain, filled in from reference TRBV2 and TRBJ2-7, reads EPEVTQTPSHQVTQMGQEVILRCVPISNHLYFYWYRQILGQKVEFLVSFYNNEISEKSEIFDDQFSVERPDGSNFTLKIRSTKLEDSAMYFCASSRTGVSSYEQYFGPGTRLTVT.